These T cell receptor beta chains were read from a single sample in a study of T cell repertoires in cytomegalovirus infection. MiXCR, applied by TCRdb to the reads, yields one record per CDR3 protein. The table lists fewer than 350,000 distinct CDR3 sequences, 25% to 35% of them singletons, with about 20% in the top ten. These TCRs' antigens remain unknown. The input for sequencing was cultured PBMCs, taken from culture after CMV antigen stimulation. The receptors derive from a human donor in good health (CMV status not recorded). Some clones in this sample may be carry-over from other donors' samples. Each CDR3 is given with its conserved first and last residue. Each record gives: J gene, D gene, V gene, clone size, CDR3 protein, CDR3 DNA. A D gene is named only where the DNA matches it firmly. Expanded clones are given a class, and other clones once, few, many or no size at all.

TRBJ2-7,-,TRBV12-3/TRBV12-4,few,CASSSTEDGHGEQYF,TGTGCCAGCAGCAGCACCGAGGACGGGCATGGGGAGCAGTACTTC
TRBJ2-7,-,TRBV7-8,few,CASSLVFYEQYF,TGTGCCAGCAGCTTGGTCTTTTACGAGCAGTACTTC
TRBJ1-4,-,TRBV4-1,-,CASSSRRATNEKLFF,TGCGCCAGCAGCTCGCGCCGGGCAACTAATGAAAAACTGTTTTTT
TRBJ2-5,TRBD1,TRBV6-2/TRBV6-3,few,CASSHGAGGTQYF,TGTGCCAGCAGTCACGGCGCAGGGGGGACCCAGTACTTC
TRBJ1-1,-,TRBV7-8,few,CASSPYSEGGLEAFF,TGTGCCAGCAGCCCGTATTCCGAGGGAGGACTTGAAGCTTTCTTT
TRBJ2-5,-,TRBV7-8,many,CASSLELAVQETQYF,TGTGCCAGCAGCTTAGAATTAGCGGTACAAGAGACCCAGTACTTC
TRBJ2-7,TRBD2,TRBV9,many,CASSVGGRAGVYEQYF,TGTGCCAGCAGCGTAGGGGGTCGTGCGGGAGTCTACGAGCAGTACTTC
TRBJ2-7,-,TRBV6-6,-,CASISAPGSLTYEQYF,TGTGCCAGCATTTCCGCTCCGGGATCCTTAACCTACGAGCAGTACTTC
TRBJ1-1,-,TRBV27,few,CASRSISGLAFF,TGTGCCAGCAGGTCCATATCGGGCCTTGCTTTCTTT
TRBJ2-1,-,TRBV9,-,CASSPRGTYNEQFF,TGTGCCAGCAGCCCGCGGGGAACCTACAATGAGCAGTTCTTC
TRBJ2-1,TRBD1,TRBV19,few,CASGHEGQGEDEQFF,TGTGCCAGTGGCCATGAGGGACAGGGTGAAGATGAGCAGTTCTTC
TRBJ2-1,-,TRBV18,-,CASSPLLRIDEQFF,TGTGCCAGCTCACCACTTTTAAGAATCGATGAGCAGTTCTTC
TRBJ1-4,TRBD1,TRBV7-9,-,CASSHEEGAGEKLFF,TGTGCCAGCAGCCACGAGGAGGGGGCGGGGGAAAAACTGTTTTTT
TRBJ1-6,TRBD1,TRBV5-4,-,CASSSFRDRSSYNSPLHF,TGTGCCAGCAGCTCATTCCGGGACAGGAGCTCCTATAATTCACCCCTCCACTTT
TRBJ1-2,-,TRBV28,-,CASTGATDLSGYTF,TGTGCCAGCACCGGAGCGACAGATTTGTCGGGCTACACCTTC
TRBJ1-1,-,TRBV12-3/TRBV12-4,-,CATQHMNTEAFF,TGTGCCACCCAGCACATGAACACTGAAGCTTTCTTT
TRBJ1-2,-,TRBV6-4,few,CASSDSGGYGYTF,TGTGCCAGCAGTGACTCTGGCGGTTATGGCTACACCTTC
TRBJ2-7,-,TRBV10-3,-,CATAGNYEQYF,TGTGCCACCGCAGGGAATTACGAGCAGTACTTC
TRBJ2-4,-,TRBV28,-,CASTTAENIQYF,TGTGCCAGCACGACAGCTGAAAACATTCAGTACTTC
TRBJ1-4,-,TRBV7-9,-,CASSLVRVNDEKLFF,TGTGCCAGCAGCTTAGTCAGGGTTAACGATGAAAAACTGTTTTTT
TRBJ1-5,TRBD1,TRBV7-9,few,CASSLGDRVQPQHF,TGTGCCAGCAGCTTAGGTGACAGGGTTCAGCCCCAGCATTTT
TRBJ2-5,TRBD2,TRBV2,-,CASSLVGQKIPGLAGAETQYF,TGTGCCAGCAGCCTCGTCGGACAGAAGATACCGGGACTAGCGGGAGCGGAGACCCAGTACTTC
TRBJ2-5,TRBD2,TRBV6-2/TRBV6-3,few,CASSYPGLAGGFQETQYF,TGTGCCAGCAGTTACCCCGGACTAGCGGGGGGCTTCCAAGAGACCCAGTACTTC
TRBJ2-1,-,TRBV12-3/TRBV12-4,-,CASSLQGPFYNEQFF,TGTGCCAGCAGTTTACAGGGCCCCTTTTACAATGAGCAGTTCTTC
TRBJ2-1,-,TRBV2,-,CASRESREQFF,TGTGCCAGCAGAGAGTCCCGTGAGCAGTTCTTC
TRBJ2-1,-,TRBV6-1,-,CASSEHSQSSYNEQFF,TGTGCCAGCAGTGAACACAGTCAGAGCTCCTACAATGAGCAGTTCTTC